A selection of T cell receptor beta chains follows, all from one sample in a study of T cells in Graves' hyperthyroidism and ophthalmopathy. TCRdb reprocessed the multiplex PCR reads with MiXCR, giving one entry per CDR3 protein. The data contain approximately 400,000 distinct CDR3 sequences, about 15% of them singletons. Material: blood. The receptor set was obtained from a woman aged 30 to 39 with Graves' hyperthyroidism. Both conserved end residues are trimmed from each CDR3. The listing skips clone size in some rows; elsewhere it reads once, few, many or a size class.

clone size	J gene	V gene	CDR3 protein
many	TRBJ2-1	TRBV3-1	ASSQVGAGGLYNEQF
many	TRBJ2-7	TRBV7-9	ASSPQVGSEQY
many	TRBJ2-5	TRBV24-1	ATSDPAESTGAQY
-	TRBJ2-7	TRBV27	ASSLWGEGEQY
few	TRBJ2-1	TRBV24-1	ATSDPVAQGNEQF
-	TRBJ2-7	TRBV7-9	ASSPTSGHKYEQY
-	TRBJ2-2	TRBV5-1	ASSAPPSGTSGNTGELF
few	TRBJ2-1	TRBV5-1	ASSALTATYNEQF
few	TRBJ2-1	TRBV18	ASSPGLAGVASSYNEQF
few	TRBJ1-4	TRBV4-2	ASSPGSEFEKLF
few	TRBJ2-5	TRBV5-1	ASSPGQGRFQETQY
few	TRBJ2-5	TRBV24-1	ATSDYRGETQY
-	TRBJ1-2	TRBV20-1	SYLGSGTMMDGYT
few	TRBJ2-1	TRBV3-1	ASSPRGLSYNEQF
many	TRBJ2-3	TRBV9	ASSALAGDTDTQY
many	TRBJ2-7	TRBV9	ASSVGGTDSYEQY
few	TRBJ1-2	TRBV6-1	ASSEGFDGLGGYT
many	TRBJ2-5	TRBV11-2	ASSQAGTHQETQY
many	TRBJ2-2	TRBV2	ASSERLGFWVLAGGPYDGELF
many	TRBJ2-7	TRBV25-1	ASSGPQTGGVVVIYEQY
few	TRBJ2-7	TRBV7-2	ASSSSRTGSYEQY
many	TRBJ1-1	TRBV2	ASTRNPGMNTEAF
many	TRBJ2-1	TRBV2	ASSDPRLAGAAEQF
many	TRBJ2-5	TRBV20-1	SADGWGFQETQY
many	TRBJ2-5	TRBV20-1	SAGVFETQY
many	TRBJ2-7	TRBV3-1	ASSQLATTYEQY
many	TRBJ2-1	TRBV3-1	ASSQINEQF
-	TRBJ1-2	TRBV9	ASSVEEINYGYT
many	TRBJ2-7	TRBV28	ASRDGQSSYEQY
many	TRBJ1-5	TRBV2	ASRDTTRLVGLHNQPQH
few	TRBJ2-3	TRBV11-3	ASRASGRDTQY
-	TRBJ2-5	TRBV20-1	SARDPLAGGETQY
many	TRBJ1-1	TRBV30	AWSGSTEAF
many	TRBJ2-1	TRBV7-2	ASSSINEQF
-	TRBJ2-1	TRBV19	ASSIWGSAATEQF
many	TRBJ2-7	TRBV2	ASTRPGGKSIYEQY
-	TRBJ1-4	TRBV7-9	ASSLVGTALTVF
few	TRBJ1-4	TRBV5-6	ASSLDGTGDDKLF
-	TRBJ2-7	TRBV9	ASSPGQASYEQY
-	TRBJ1-3	TRBV6-1	ASSRGQGEKSSGNTIY
-	TRBJ2-7	TRBV4-1	ASSQVGAHYEQY
few	TRBJ2-1	TRBV29-1	SAVRAGTSGLAGEQF
once	TRBJ2-1	TRBV3-1	ASSQDGLAGVINEQF
many	TRBJ2-7	TRBV7-8	ASSLYSGVEQY
few	TRBJ2-7	TRBV5-8	ASGRGWEQY
few	TRBJ1-6	TRBV2	ASNRPVDPYNSPLH
-	TRBJ2-3	TRBV30	AWSVDRSTDTQY
many	TRBJ1-4	TRBV7-2	ASSLSGINEKLF
many	TRBJ2-1	TRBV28	ASSLMGGSGNEQF
-	TRBJ2-7	TRBV6-1	ASIRAGGSYEQY
many	TRBJ2-7	TRBV30	AWRETSGSSYEQY
few	TRBJ1-1	TRBV7-9	ASSPGVVTEAF
-	TRBJ2-1	TRBV6-4	ASSEGSNSYNEQF
-	TRBJ2-2	TRBV7-3	ASSPGTPRGRAELF
-	TRBJ2-1	TRBV27	ASSFAGSSYNEQF